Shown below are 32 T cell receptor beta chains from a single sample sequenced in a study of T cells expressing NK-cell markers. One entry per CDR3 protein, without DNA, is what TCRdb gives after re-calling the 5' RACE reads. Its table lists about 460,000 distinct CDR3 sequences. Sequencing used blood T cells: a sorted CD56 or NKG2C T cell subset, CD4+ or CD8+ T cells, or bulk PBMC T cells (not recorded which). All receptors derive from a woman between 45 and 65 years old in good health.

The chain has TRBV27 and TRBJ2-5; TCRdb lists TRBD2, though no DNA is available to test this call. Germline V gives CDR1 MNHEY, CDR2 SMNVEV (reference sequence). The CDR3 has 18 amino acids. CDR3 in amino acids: CASSFEAPTSGRAETQYF.

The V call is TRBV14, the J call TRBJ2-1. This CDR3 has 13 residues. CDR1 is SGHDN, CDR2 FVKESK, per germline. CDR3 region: CASSQVAVGEQFF. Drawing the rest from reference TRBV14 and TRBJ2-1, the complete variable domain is EAGVTQFPSHSVIEKGQTVTLRCDPISGHDNLYWYRRVMGKEIKFLLHFVKESKQDESGMPNNRFLAERTGGTYSTLKVQPAELEDSGVYFCASSQVAVGEQFFGPGTRLTVL.

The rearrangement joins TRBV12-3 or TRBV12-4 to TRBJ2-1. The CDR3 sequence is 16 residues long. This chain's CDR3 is CASSLRVLSSYNEQFF.

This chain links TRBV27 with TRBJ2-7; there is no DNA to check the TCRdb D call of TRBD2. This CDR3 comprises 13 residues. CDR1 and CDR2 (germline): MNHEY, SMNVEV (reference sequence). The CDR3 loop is CASSLPAGYEQYF.

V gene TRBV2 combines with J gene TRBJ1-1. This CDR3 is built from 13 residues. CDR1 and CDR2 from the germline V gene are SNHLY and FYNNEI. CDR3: CASSERGERGAFF. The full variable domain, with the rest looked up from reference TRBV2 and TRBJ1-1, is EPEVTQTPSHQVTQMGQEVILRCVPISNHLYFYWYRQILGQKVEFLVSFYNNEISEKSEIFDDQFSVERPDGSNFTLKIRSTKLEDSAMYFCASSERGERGAFFGQGTRLTVV.

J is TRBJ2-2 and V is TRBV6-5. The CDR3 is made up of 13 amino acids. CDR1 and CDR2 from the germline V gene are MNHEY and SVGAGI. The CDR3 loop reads CASSAARAGELFF.

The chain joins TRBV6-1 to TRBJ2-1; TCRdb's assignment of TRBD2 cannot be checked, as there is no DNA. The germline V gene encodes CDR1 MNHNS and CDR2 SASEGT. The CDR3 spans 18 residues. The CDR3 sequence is CASSELGGTSGRYNEQFF.

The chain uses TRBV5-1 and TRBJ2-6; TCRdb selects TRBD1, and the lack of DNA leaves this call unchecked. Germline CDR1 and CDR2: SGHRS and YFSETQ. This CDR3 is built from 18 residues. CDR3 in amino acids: CASSLIGAGALGANVLTF.

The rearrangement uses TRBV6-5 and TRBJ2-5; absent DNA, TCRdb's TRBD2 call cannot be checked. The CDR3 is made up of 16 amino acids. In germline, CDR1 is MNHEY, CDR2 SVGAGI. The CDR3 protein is CASSYFGLAGKETQYF.

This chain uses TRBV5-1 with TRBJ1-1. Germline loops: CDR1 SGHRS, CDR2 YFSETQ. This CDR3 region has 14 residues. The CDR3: CASSLAVRDTEAFF.

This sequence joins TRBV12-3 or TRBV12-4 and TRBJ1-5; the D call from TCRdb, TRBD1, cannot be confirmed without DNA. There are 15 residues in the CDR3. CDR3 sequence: CASSFRRDGGQPQHF.

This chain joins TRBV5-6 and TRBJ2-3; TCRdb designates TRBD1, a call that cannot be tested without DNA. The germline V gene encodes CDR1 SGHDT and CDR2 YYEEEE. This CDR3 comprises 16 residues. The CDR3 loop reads CASSLLGPKATDTQYF.

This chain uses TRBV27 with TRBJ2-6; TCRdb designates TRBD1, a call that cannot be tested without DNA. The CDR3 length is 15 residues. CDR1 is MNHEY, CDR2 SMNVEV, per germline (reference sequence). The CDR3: CASTPRSGGANVLTF.

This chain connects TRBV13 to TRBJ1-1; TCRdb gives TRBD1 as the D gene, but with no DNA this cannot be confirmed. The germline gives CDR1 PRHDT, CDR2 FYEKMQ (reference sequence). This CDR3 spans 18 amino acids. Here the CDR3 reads CASSLITGHLGPGPEAFF.

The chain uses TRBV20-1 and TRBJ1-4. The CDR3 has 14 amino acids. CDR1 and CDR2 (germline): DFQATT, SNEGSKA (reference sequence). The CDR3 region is CSARSRSDNEKLFF.

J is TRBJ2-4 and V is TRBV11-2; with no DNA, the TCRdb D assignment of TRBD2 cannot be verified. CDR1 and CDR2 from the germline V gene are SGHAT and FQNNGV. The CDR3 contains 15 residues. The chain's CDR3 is CASSIGAQRENIQYF.

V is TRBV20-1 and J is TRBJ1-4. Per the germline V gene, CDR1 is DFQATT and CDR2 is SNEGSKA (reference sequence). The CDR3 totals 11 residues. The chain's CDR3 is CSTTVNEKLFF.

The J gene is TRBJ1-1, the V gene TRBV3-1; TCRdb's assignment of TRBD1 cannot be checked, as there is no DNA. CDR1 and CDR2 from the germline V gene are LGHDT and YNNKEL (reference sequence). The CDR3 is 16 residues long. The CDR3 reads CASSQSPGQASTEAFF.

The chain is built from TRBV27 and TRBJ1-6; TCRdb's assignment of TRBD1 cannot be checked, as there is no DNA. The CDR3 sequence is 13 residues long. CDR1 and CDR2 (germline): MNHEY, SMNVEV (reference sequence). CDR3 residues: CASNDRANSPLHF.

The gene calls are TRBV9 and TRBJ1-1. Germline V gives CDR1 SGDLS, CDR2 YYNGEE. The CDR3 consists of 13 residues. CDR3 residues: CASSATGSTEAFF.

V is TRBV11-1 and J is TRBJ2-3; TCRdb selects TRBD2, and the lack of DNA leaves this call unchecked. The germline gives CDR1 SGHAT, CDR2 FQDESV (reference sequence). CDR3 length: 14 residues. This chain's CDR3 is CASSLMRESDTQYF.

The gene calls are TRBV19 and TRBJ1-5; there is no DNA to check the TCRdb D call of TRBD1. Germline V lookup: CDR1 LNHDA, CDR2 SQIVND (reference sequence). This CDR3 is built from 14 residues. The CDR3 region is CASSHRGKSQPQHF.

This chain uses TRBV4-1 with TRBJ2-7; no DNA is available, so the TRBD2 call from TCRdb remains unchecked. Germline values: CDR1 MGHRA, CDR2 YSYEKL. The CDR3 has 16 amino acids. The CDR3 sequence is CASSRTTSGRALEQYF.

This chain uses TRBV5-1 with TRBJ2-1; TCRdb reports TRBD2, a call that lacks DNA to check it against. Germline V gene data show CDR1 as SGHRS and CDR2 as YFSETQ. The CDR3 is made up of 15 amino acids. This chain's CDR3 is CASSLGEFLSNEQFF.

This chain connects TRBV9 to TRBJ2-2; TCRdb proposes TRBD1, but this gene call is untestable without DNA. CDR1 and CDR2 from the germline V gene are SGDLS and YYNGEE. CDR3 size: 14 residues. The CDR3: CASSVLRATGELFF.

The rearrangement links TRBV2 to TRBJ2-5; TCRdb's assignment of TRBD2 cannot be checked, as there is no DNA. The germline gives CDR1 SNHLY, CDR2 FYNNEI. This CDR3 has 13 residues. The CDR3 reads CARGLLGGETQYF.

CDR3 amino acids: CASRPGTQLWNEQFF. This sequence joins TRBV12-3 or TRBV12-4 and TRBJ2-1; the TRBD1 assignment by TCRdb is unverifiable without DNA. The CDR3 contains 15 residues.

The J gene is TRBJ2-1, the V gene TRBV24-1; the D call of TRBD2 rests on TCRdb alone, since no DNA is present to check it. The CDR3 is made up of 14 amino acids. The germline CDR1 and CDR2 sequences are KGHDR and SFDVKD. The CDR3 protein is CATSLAGVGNEQFF.

The CDR3: CSARGDREGTDTQYF. The chain employs TRBV20-1 and TRBJ2-3; no DNA is available, so the TRBD1 call from TCRdb remains unchecked. Germline-derived CDR1 and CDR2 are DFQATT and SNEGSKA (reference sequence). This CDR3 contains 15 residues.

The CDR3 protein is CASAAAAGGLEQYF. The rearrangement joins TRBV10-2 to TRBJ2-7; TCRdb's D call, TRBD2, is unchecked because there is no DNA. This CDR3 region has 14 residues. Per the germline V gene, CDR1 is WSHSY and CDR2 is SAAADI.

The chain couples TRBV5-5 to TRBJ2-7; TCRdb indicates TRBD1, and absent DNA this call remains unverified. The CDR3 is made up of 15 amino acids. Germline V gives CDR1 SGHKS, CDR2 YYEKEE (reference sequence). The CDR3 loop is CASSSGTGASYEQYF.

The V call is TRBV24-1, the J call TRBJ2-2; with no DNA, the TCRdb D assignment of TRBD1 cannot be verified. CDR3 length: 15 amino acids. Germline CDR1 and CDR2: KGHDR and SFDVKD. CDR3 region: CATSETGFDTGELFF.